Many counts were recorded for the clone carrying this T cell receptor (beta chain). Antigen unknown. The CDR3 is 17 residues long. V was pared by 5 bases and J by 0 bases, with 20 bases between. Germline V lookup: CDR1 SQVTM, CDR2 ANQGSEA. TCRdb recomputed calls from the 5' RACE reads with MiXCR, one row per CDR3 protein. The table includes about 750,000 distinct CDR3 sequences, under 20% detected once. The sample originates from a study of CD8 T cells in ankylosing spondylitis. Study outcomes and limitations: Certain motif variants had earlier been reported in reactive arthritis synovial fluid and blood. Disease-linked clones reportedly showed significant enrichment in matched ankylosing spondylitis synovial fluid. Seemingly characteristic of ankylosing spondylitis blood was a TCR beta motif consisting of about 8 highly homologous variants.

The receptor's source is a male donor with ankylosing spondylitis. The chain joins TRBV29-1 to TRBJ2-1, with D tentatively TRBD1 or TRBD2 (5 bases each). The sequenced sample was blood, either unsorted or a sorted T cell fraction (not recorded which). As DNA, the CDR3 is TGCAGCGTTTTACACTCCCCGACGGGGCTCTCCTACAATGAGCAGTTCTTC. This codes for CSVLHSPTGLSYNEQFF.